This T cell receptor (beta chain) was recovered during a study of blood T cells in healthy people across ages. No fewer than 6 micrograms of total RNA were isolated from every sample. With a J-beta primer mix and a sample-barcoded 5' primer, a second PCR ran about 7 to 11 cycles. TCRdb fed the 5' RACE reads into MiXCR, producing one record per CDR3 protein. The sample includes nearly 1 million distinct CDR3 sequences, roughly 50% of them seen just once. This clonotype turned up a few times. Sequenced: blood. The receptor was derived from a woman between 55 and 75 years old in good health.

CDR3 residues: CSARMGGGRARLGSYNEQFF. The CDR3 DNA reads TGCAGTGCTAGAATGGGCGGCGGGAGGGCCCGATTGGGGTCCTACAATGAGCAGTTCTTC. This rearrangement joins TRBV20-1 to TRBJ2-1; TRBD2 matches at 9 bases. Germline V gives CDR1 DFQATT, CDR2 SNEGSKA (reference sequence). CDR3 length: 20 amino acids. V lost 2 bases, J lost 1 base, and 18 bases stayed unmatched.